This T cell receptor (beta chain) was profiled in a study of cytomegalovirus exposure and HLA in healthy donors. Study in general: The 90 to 150 validation repertoires used a platform that matched the one used for the 500 to 700 first-cohort repertoires, as a later analysis reported.

Measured with immunoSEQ multiplex PCR; TCRdb has only the in-frame clones, and not every one. The table shows approximately 130,000 clones, with approximately 90% occurring only once. A roughly 120-subject validation cohort, separate from the approximately 720-subject first cohort, supplied the donors. This CDR3 region has 15 residues. With 7 bases clipped from V and 5 bases from J, the junction kept 10 bases outside the gene matches. Germline loops: CDR1 LNHDA, CDR2 SQIVND (reference sequence). This chain joins TRBV19 and TRBJ1-4, with TRBD1 identical over 7 bases. Sequencing was done on a sample of PBMCs. This clonotype was sampled from a woman aged 18-29 years in good health and CMV-seronegative. CDR3 coding DNA: TGTGCCAGTAATAGGGTTGGGACAGTAAATGAAAAACTGTTTTTT. It codes for CASNRVGTVNEKLFF. Supplemented by reference TRBV19 and TRBJ1-4, the full variable domain reads DGGITQSPKYLFRKEGQNVTLSCEQNLNHDAMYWYRQDPGQGLRLIYYSQIVNDFQKGDIAEGYSVSREKKESFPLTVTSAQKNPTAFYLCASNRVGTVNEKLFFGSGTQLSVL.